This entry lists 5 T cell receptor beta chains sequenced from one sample in a study of blood T cell repertoires in COVID-19. Here immunoSEQ multiplex PCR was the method, and the copy in TCRdb shows in-frame clones only, minus some. The sample records over 150,000 clones, about four fifths being singletons. The specimen was peripheral blood. These receptors were taken from a woman aged 80 or over with active or convalescent COVID-19.

This clone has just a few counts. The rearrangement joins TRBV5-1 to TRBJ1-3, with D possibly TRBD1 on 5 matching bases. The CDR3 covers 16 residues. V lost 4 bases to trimming and J lost 0 bases, with 14 bases between them. The germline gives CDR1 SGHRS, CDR2 YFSETQ. CDR3 sequence (DNA): TGCGCCAGCAGCCGGGACTTCCGGAGCTCTGGAAACACCATATATTTT. Its protein product is CASSRDFRSSGNTIYF.

The CDR3 DNA follows: TGTGCCAGCAGTTTATGGGGGGGGCGGTCAGGGGTTCATGAAAAACTGTTTTTT. The encoded protein is CASSLWGGRSGVHEKLFF. The chain is built from TRBV28 and TRBJ1-4; possible D gene TRBD1, 6 bases. The CDR3 runs to 18 residues. Deletions cut 0 bases from V and 6 bases from J, with 20 bases between. CDR1 is MDHEN, CDR2 SYDVKM, per germline. The full variable domain, in which reference TRBV28 and TRBJ1-4 provide the parts outside the CDR3, is DVKVTQSSRYLVKRTGEKVFLECVQDMDHENMFWYRQDPGLGLRLIYFSYDVKMKEKGDIPEGYSVSREKKERFSLILESASTNQTSMYLCASSLWGGRSGVHEKLFFGSGTQLSVL.

The rearrangement uses TRBV7-9 and TRBJ1-2; TRBD1 might be the D (6 bases). The CDR3 consists of 16 residues. Trimming left V 0 bases short and J 0 bases short, with 11 bases between. Germline lookup yields CDR1 SEHNR and CDR2 FQNEAQ (reference sequence). The CDR3 bases are TGTGCCAGCAGCTTAGCAGGGGGGGAAGCTAACTATGGCTACACCTTC. This gives the protein CASSLAGGEANYGYTF.

J is TRBJ1-1 and V is TRBV9; D call uncertain. The CDR3 totals 15 residues. V lost 6 bases to trimming and J lost 2 bases, with 17 bases between them. CDR1 is SGDLS, CDR2 YYNGEE, per germline. CDR3 loop: CASTSVFTVNTEAFF. CDR3 coding DNA: TGTGCCAGCACCTCGGTTTTTACAGTTAACACTGAAGCTTTCTTT. The variable domain in full, completed from reference TRBV9 and TRBJ1-1, reads DSGVTQTPKHLITATGQRVTLRCSPRSGDLSVYWYQQSLDQGLQFLIQYYNGEERAKGNILERFSAQQFPDLHSELNLSSLELGDSALYFCASTSVFTVNTEAFFGQGTRLTVV.

This chain connects TRBV5-1 to TRBJ2-3, with TRBD2 matching 11 bases. J was trimmed by 0 bases and V by 1 base; bases with no gene match: 7. The CDR3 consists of 18 residues. Per germline, CDR1 SGHRS and CDR2 YFSETQ. The chain's CDR3 is CASSLPGLADTSTDTQYF. In DNA form, the CDR3 reads TGCGCCAGCAGCTTGCCGGGACTAGCGGATACTAGCACAGATACGCAGTATTTT.